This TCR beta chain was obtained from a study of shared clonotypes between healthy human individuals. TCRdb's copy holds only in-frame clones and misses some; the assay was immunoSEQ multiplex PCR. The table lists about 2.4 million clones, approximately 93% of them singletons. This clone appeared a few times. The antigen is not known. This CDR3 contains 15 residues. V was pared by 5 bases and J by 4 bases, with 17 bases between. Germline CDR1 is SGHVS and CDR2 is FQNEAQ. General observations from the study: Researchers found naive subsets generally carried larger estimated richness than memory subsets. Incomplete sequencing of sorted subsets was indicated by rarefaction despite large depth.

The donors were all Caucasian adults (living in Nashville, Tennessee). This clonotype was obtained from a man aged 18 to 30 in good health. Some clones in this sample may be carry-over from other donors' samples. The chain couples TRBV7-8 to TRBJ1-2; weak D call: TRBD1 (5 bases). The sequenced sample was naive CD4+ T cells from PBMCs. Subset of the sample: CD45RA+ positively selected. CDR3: CASSPRAVQGYGYTF. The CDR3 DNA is TGTGCCAGCAGCCCCCGGGCCGTGCAGGGCTATGGCTACACCTTC. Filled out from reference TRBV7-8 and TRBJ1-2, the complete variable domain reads GAGVSQSPRYKVAKRGQDVALRCDPISGHVSLFWYQQALGQGPEFLTYFQNEAQLDKSGLPSDRFFAERPEGSVSTLKIQRTQQEDSAVYLCASSPRAVQGYGYTFGSGTRLTVV.